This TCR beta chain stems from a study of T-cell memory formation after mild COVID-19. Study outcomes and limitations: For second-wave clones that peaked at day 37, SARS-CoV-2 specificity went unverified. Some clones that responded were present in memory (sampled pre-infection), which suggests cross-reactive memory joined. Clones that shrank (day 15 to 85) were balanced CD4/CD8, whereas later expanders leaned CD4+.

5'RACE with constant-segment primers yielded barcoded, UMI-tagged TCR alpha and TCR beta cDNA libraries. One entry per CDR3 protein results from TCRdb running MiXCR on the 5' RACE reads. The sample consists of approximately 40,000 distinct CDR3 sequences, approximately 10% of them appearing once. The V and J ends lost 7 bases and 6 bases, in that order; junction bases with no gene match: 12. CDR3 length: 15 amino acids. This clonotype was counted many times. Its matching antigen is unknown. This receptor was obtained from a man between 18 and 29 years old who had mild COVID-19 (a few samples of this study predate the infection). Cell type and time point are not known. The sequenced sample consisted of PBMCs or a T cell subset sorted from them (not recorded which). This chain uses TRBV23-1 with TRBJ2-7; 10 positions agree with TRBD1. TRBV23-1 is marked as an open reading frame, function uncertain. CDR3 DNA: TGCGCCAGCAACCGGGACAGGGGCCCCCTTAGCGAGCAGTACTTC. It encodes CASNRDRGPLSEQYF.